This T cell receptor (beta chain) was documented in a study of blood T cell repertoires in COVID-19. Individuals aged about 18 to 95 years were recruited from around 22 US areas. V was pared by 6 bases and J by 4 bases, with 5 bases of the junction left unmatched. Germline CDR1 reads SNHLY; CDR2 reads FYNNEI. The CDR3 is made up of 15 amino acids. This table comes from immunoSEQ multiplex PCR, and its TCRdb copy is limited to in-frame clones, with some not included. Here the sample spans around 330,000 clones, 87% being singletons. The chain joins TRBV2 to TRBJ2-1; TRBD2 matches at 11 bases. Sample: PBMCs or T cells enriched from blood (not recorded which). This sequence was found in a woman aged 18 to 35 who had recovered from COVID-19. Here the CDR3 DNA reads TGTGCCAGCAGAGTGGGACTAGCGGCTTACAATGAGCAGTTCTTC. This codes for CASRVGLAAYNEQFF. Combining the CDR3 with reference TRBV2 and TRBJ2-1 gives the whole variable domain EPEVTQTPSHQVTQMGQEVILRCVPISNHLYFYWYRQILGQKVEFLVSFYNNEISEKSEIFDDQFSVERPDGSNFTLKIRSTKLEDSAMYFCASRVGLAAYNEQFFGPGTRLTVL.